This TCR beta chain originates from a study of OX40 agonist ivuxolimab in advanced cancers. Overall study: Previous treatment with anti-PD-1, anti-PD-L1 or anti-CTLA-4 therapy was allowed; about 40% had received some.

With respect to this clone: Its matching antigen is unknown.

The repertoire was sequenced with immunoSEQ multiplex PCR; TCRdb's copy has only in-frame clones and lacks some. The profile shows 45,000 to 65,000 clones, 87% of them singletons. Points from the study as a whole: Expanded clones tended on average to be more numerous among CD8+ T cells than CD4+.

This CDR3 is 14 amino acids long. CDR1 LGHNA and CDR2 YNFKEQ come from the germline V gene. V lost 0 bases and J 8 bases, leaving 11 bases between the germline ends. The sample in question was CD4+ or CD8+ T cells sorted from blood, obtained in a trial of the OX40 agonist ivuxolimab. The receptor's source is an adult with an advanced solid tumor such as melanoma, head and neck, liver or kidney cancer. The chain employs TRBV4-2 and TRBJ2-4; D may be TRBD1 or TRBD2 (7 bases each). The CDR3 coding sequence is TGTGCCAGCAGCCAAGATGCAGGGGGGGACATTCAGTACTTC. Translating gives CASSQDAGGDIQYF.